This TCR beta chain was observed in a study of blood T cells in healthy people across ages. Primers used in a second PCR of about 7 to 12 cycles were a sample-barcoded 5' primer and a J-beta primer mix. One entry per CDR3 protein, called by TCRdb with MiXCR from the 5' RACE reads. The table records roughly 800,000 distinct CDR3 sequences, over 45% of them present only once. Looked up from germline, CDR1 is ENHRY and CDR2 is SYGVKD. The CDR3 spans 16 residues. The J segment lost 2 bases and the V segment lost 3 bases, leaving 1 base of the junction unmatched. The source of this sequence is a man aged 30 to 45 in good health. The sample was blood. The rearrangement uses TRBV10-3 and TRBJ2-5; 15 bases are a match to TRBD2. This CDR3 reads CAISEGTSGGQETQYF. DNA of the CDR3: TGTGCCATCAGTGAAGGGACTAGCGGGGGGCAAGAGACCCAGTACTTC.